Below are 13 T cell receptor beta chains sequenced from a single sample in a study of blood T cell repertoires in COVID-19. Sequenced by immunoSEQ multiplex PCR; TCRdb stores in-frame clones only, minus some. The sample has about 100,000 clones; more than 65% are singletons. Sequencing was done on a sample of peripheral blood. The receptor source for this set is a woman in her 70s with acute or convalescent COVID-19.

CDR3 region: CATNRGMNTEAFF. The CDR3 coding sequence is TGTGCCACTAACAGGGGGATGAACACTGAAGCTTTCTTT. The chain recombines TRBV19 with TRBJ1-1; 8 nucleotides agree with TRBD1. The CDR3 totals 13 residues. V was clipped by 10 bases and J by 0 bases; unmatched bases: 4. Germline CDR1 LNHDA, CDR2 SQIVND (reference sequence).

This clone was picked up one time. This chain uses TRBV5-6 with TRBJ1-1; tentatively, D is TRBD1 (6 bases). The CDR3 runs to 13 residues. V dropped 4 bases and J dropped 1 base, with 8 bases sitting between them. Germline V gene data show CDR1 as SGHDT and CDR2 as YYEEEE. In nucleotides, the CDR3 is TGTGCCAGCAGCGTGGACAGGAACACTGAAGCTTTCTTT. This codes for CASSVDRNTEAFF.

This clone has a handful of counts. The chain combines TRBV6-5 with TRBJ1-2, with 8 bases matching TRBD1. Germline CDR1 is MNHEY and CDR2 is SVGAGI. The CDR3 sequence is 12 residues long. The trim removed 6 bases at V and 6 bases at J, leaving 3 bases unmatched. CDR3: CASRTGGDGYTF. In DNA form, the CDR3 reads TGTGCCAGCAGAACAGGGGGGGATGGCTACACCTTC.

V gene TRBV5-6 combines with J gene TRBJ2-3; TRBD2 is a possible D gene (7 bases). V was shortened by 2 bases and J by 1 base, with 14 bases between the two germline ends. In germline, CDR1 is SGHDT, CDR2 YYEEEE. CDR3 length equals 16 residues. CDR3 sequence reads: CASSFPRGGGTDTQYF. The CDR3, as DNA: TGTGCCAGCAGCTTTCCGAGGGGGGGAGGCACAGATACGCAGTATTTT. Supplemented by reference TRBV5-6 and TRBJ2-3, the full variable domain reads DAGVTQSPTHLIKTRGQQVTLRCSPKSGHDTVSWYQQALGQGPQFIFQYYEEEERQRGNFPDRFSGHQFPNYSSELNVNALLLGDSALYLCASSFPRGGGTDTQYFGPGTRLTVL.

The rearrangement joins TRBV6-1 to TRBJ1-3; TRBD1 aligns across 7 bases. V was pared by 1 base and J by 0 bases, with 9 bases of the junction left unmatched. Germline CDR1 MNHNS, CDR2 SASEGT. The CDR3 is made up of 18 amino acids. The CDR3 region has the DNA TGTGCCAGCAGTGAAGAACTCTACAGGGGATCCTCTGGAAACACCATATATTTT. Translating gives CASSEELYRGSSGNTIYF.

The rearrangement uses TRBV7-9 and TRBJ1-4; TRBD1 matches at 8 bases. Trimming at V came to 5 bases and at J to 3 bases, leaving 8 bases not matched to a gene. The germline V gene has CDR1 SEHNR and CDR2 FQNEAQ (reference sequence). CDR3 size: 16 residues. CDR3 in amino acids: CASSKDRAGSNEKLFF. DNA of the CDR3: TGTGCCAGCAGCAAGGACAGGGCCGGGTCTAATGAAAAACTGTTTTTT.

The genes are TRBV2 and TRBJ1-2, with 10 positions matching TRBD1. Germline V gives CDR1 SNHLY, CDR2 FYNNEI. The CDR3 is made up of 14 amino acids. After removal of 3 bases from V and 5 bases from J, the junction contained 3 bases not matched to a gene. CDR3 DNA: TGTGCCAGCAGTGAGACAGGGGGCGGGTATGGCTACACCTTC. Protein sequence: CASSETGGGYGYTF.

This clone was seen just once. The chain uses TRBV6-5 and TRBJ1-5; TRBD1 is a possible D gene (6 bases). The germline CDR1 and CDR2 sequences are MNHEY and SVGAGI. The CDR3 loop spans 14 amino acids. Between the trimmed V and J ends, which lost 6 bases and 2 bases, there was a span of 11 bases. DNA for the CDR3: TGTGCCAGCAGAAGGCCAGGGGGCAATCAGCCCCAGCATTTT. Protein: CASRRPGGNQPQHF.

This clone was counted once. This rearrangement joins TRBV25-1 to TRBJ1-4; D is perhaps TRBD1 (5 bases). The V end was cut by 1 base, the J end by 14 bases, with 20 bases between. CDR3 length equals 15 residues. Germline values: CDR1 MGHDK, CDR2 SYGVNS. The CDR3 sequence is CASSESGGTGGVLFF. The CDR3 coding sequence is TGTGCCAGCAGTGAATCCGGGGGAACGGGCGGGGTGCTGTTTTTT.

This chain connects TRBV12-3 or TRBV12-4 to TRBJ2-1, with D possibly TRBD1 on 5 matching bases. The CDR3 loop spans 12 amino acids. Trimming took 5 bases from V and 8 from J, leaving 10 bases between them. CDR3 sequence reads: CASSGEGDEQFF. CDR3 coding DNA: TGTGCCAGCAGTGGAGAAGGGGATGAGCAGTTCTTC.

This rearrangement joins TRBV10-1 to TRBJ2-3; TRBD2 agrees at 14 bases. Germline values: CDR1 WNHNN, CDR2 SYGVQD (reference sequence). The CDR3 has 16 amino acids. The J segment lost 4 bases and the V segment lost 5 bases, leaving 5 bases of the junction unmatched. The CDR3 reads CASSTGLAGASDTQYF. For the CDR3, the DNA is TGCGCCAGCAGTACGGGACTAGCGGGGGCTTCAGATACGCAGTATTTT.

J is TRBJ1-5 and V is TRBV6-1, with D possibly TRBD1 on 6 matching bases. CDR1 MNHNS and CDR2 SASEGT come from the germline V gene. This CDR3 is 15 amino acids long. Trimming left V 3 bases short and J 3 bases short, with 12 bases between. For the CDR3, the DNA is TGTGCCAGCAGTGACGGACAGTCCCTCAATCAGCCCCAGCATTTT. Translating it yields CASSDGQSLNQPQHF.

This sequence joins TRBV19 and TRBJ2-5; D might be TRBD2 (7 bases). Germline V gene data show CDR1 as LNHDA and CDR2 as SQIVND (reference sequence). The CDR3 runs 17 residues. Deletions cut 3 bases from V and 5 bases from J, with 22 bases between. The CDR3 protein is CASSMRGGIQGGETQYF. The CDR3 DNA sequence: TGTGCCAGTAGTATGAGGGGGGGGATCCAGGGAGGCGAGACCCAGTACTTC.